This T cell receptor (beta chain) was captured by sequencing in a study of T cell responses to AZD1222 COVID-19 vaccine. Study-level information: Analyses pooled second doses at about 4 or about 12 weeks. Overall study results and limits: Nearly half of spike-specific TCRs reportedly target unmutated variant regions. Most donors were white British, females outnumbered males, and clonal diversity was possibly underestimated.

Sequencing used immunoSEQ multiplex PCR; TCRdb keeps in-frame clones, though not all of them. The sample lists 110,000 to 150,000 clones, roughly 90% seen once, with more than 5.5% in the top ten. About this clone: The antigen is undetermined.

The V end was cut by 4 bases, the J end by 7 bases, with 11 bases between. The CDR3 covers 12 residues. Looked up from germline, CDR1 is MNHEY and CDR2 is SVGAGI. This sample comprised peripheral blood, obtained on day 0 of AZD1222 vaccination. The chain couples TRBV6-5 to TRBJ2-7; D gene ambiguous. The receptor was isolated from an adult in good health. This CDR3 is CASSLHGGEQYF. The CDR3 coding sequence is TGTGCCAGCAGTTTACATGGTGGAGAGCAGTACTTC.